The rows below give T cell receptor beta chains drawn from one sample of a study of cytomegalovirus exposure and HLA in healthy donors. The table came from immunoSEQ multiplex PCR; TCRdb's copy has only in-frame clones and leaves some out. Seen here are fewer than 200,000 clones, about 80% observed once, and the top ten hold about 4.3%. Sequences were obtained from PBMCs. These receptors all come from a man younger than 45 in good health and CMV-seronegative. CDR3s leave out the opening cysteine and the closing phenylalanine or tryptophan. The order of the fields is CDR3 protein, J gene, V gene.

CDR3aa: ASSPIQGSEQY
j_gene: -
v_gene: TRBV5-4

CDR3aa: ASKLAGDNEKLF
j_gene: TRBJ1-4
v_gene: TRBV10-2

CDR3aa: ASSLDPRGRLGRRGYEQY
j_gene: TRBJ2-7
v_gene: TRBV11-2

CDR3aa: ASSSLTGLPSETQY
j_gene: TRBJ2-5
v_gene: TRBV9

CDR3aa: AWGLDRDFGTEAF
j_gene: TRBJ1-1
v_gene: TRBV30

CDR3aa: AWSGGGEQF
j_gene: TRBJ2-1
v_gene: TRBV30

CDR3aa: ASSVQTGLDGANVLT
j_gene: TRBJ2-6
v_gene: TRBV2

CDR3aa: ASSRLLPPYEQY
j_gene: TRBJ2-7
v_gene: TRBV5-4

CDR3aa: ASSVLSGQGFSDVYEQY
j_gene: TRBJ2-7
v_gene: TRBV7-8

CDR3aa: AIRSGGANTGELF
j_gene: TRBJ2-2
v_gene: TRBV10-3

CDR3aa: ASSQVYLGQGGYT
j_gene: TRBJ1-2
v_gene: TRBV4-1

CDR3aa: ASSPPKMRGRMNPNYGYT
j_gene: TRBJ1-2
v_gene: TRBV18

CDR3aa: ASSSLAWDEQF
j_gene: TRBJ2-1
v_gene: TRBV5-1

CDR3aa: ASRQSSYNEQF
j_gene: TRBJ2-1
v_gene: TRBV25-1

CDR3aa: AANRDRGPSPLH
j_gene: TRBJ1-6
v_gene: TRBV6-5

CDR3aa: AISEYGQGARSGYT
j_gene: TRBJ1-2
v_gene: TRBV10-3

CDR3aa: ASSEFTDQETQY
j_gene: TRBJ2-5
v_gene: TRBV25-1

CDR3aa: ASSAAGEDTQY
j_gene: TRBJ2-3
v_gene: TRBV6-1

CDR3aa: ASREQGYEQF
j_gene: TRBJ2-1
v_gene: TRBV27

CDR3aa: ASNFAQGLNEKLF
j_gene: TRBJ1-4
v_gene: TRBV28

CDR3aa: ASSVRGRVPQETQY
j_gene: TRBJ2-5
v_gene: TRBV11-1

CDR3aa: ASKTSGNTIY
j_gene: TRBJ1-3
v_gene: TRBV9

CDR3aa: ASSLLDRGNEKLF
j_gene: TRBJ1-4
v_gene: TRBV5-6

CDR3aa: ASSEYSRYGYT
j_gene: TRBJ1-2
v_gene: TRBV10-2

CDR3aa: ASSPLGGSNQPQH
j_gene: TRBJ1-5
v_gene: TRBV18

CDR3aa: ASSSPPRDTEAF
j_gene: TRBJ1-1
v_gene: TRBV6-6

CDR3aa: ASSAGGWNTEAF
j_gene: TRBJ1-1
v_gene: TRBV9

CDR3aa: ASSFGTMAEQF
j_gene: TRBJ2-1
v_gene: TRBV7-2

CDR3aa: ASSPRAGEKLF
j_gene: TRBJ1-4
v_gene: TRBV28

CDR3aa: ASSGLGGSTDTQY
j_gene: TRBJ2-3
v_gene: TRBV9

CDR3aa: ASSQELLGQGSQPQH
j_gene: TRBJ1-5
v_gene: TRBV4-2

CDR3aa: ASSSVVDTIY
j_gene: TRBJ1-3
v_gene: TRBV28

CDR3aa: ASSTGVRVGELF
j_gene: TRBJ2-2
v_gene: TRBV6-5

CDR3aa: ASSLNFPGVRSGNTIY
j_gene: TRBJ1-3
v_gene: TRBV27

CDR3aa: ASSPRGVAGVLHNEQF
j_gene: TRBJ2-1
v_gene: TRBV7-3

CDR3aa: ASSLTRGSGNTIY
j_gene: TRBJ1-3
v_gene: TRBV7-3

CDR3aa: ASSLATRYEQY
j_gene: TRBJ2-7
v_gene: TRBV7-2

CDR3aa: ASSLYPSLQSGANVLT
j_gene: TRBJ2-6
v_gene: TRBV28

CDR3aa: ASSPRDRYHGYT
j_gene: TRBJ1-2
v_gene: TRBV7-2

CDR3aa: ASSLGMNTEAF
j_gene: TRBJ1-1
v_gene: TRBV7-7

CDR3aa: ASSPIQGAVEAF
j_gene: TRBJ1-1
v_gene: TRBV27

CDR3aa: ASSLRDRGQPQH
j_gene: TRBJ1-5
v_gene: TRBV5-6

CDR3aa: ASSLAATGGYEQF
j_gene: TRBJ2-1
v_gene: TRBV7-2

CDR3aa: ASSYSRVLAGYT
j_gene: TRBJ1-2
v_gene: TRBV6-6

CDR3aa: ASSYSGQGHGQY
j_gene: TRBJ2-7
v_gene: TRBV6-5

CDR3aa: ASSSARVITGYT
j_gene: TRBJ1-2
v_gene: TRBV11-2

CDR3aa: ASSLDQGTEAF
j_gene: TRBJ1-1
v_gene: TRBV7-9

CDR3aa: AISETEQGSMNTEAF
j_gene: TRBJ1-1
v_gene: TRBV10-3

CDR3aa: AWSVAGTAYEKLF
j_gene: TRBJ1-4
v_gene: TRBV30

CDR3aa: ASSIRGRGGPYTGELF
j_gene: TRBJ2-2
v_gene: TRBV5-4

CDR3aa: SSSGTRSSYEQY
j_gene: TRBJ2-7
v_gene: TRBV7-9

CDR3aa: ASSATGASTGELF
j_gene: TRBJ2-2
v_gene: TRBV7-3

CDR3aa: ASSPQGRDYGYT
j_gene: TRBJ1-2
v_gene: TRBV5-1